The text below deals with one TCR beta chain. Its antigen is currently unknown. The sample is drawn from a study of vaccination and CD4 T cells after COVID-19. Study results and limitations: Sampling was limited to relatively few convalescent patients, with no early post-infection timepoints studied.

The sample's treatment: roughly 11-day PBMC culture with coronavirus spike peptide pools or control peptides (ViraFEST assay). Germline values: CDR1 LGHNA, CDR2 YNFKEQ. The trim removed 4 bases at V and 3 bases at J, leaving 4 bases unmatched. The CDR3 covers 15 residues. At the Johns Hopkins FTIC core, DNA taken from cultured CD4+ T cells was sequenced by way of the Oncomine TCR Beta short-read assay. TCRdb recomputed calls from the PCR reads with MiXCR, one row per CDR3 protein. The table has 13,000 or so distinct CDR3 sequences, around 50% seen once; the top ten hold roughly 19%. This sequence was found in a human donor who had recovered from COVID-19. The sample was CD4+ T cells from blood, cultured in vitro. The chain combines TRBV4-2 with TRBJ2-5, with 11 bases that match TRBD2. The CDR3: CASSPGTSGEETQYF. The CDR3 DNA follows: TGTGCCAGCAGCCCTGGGACTAGCGGAGAAGAGACCCAGTACTTC.